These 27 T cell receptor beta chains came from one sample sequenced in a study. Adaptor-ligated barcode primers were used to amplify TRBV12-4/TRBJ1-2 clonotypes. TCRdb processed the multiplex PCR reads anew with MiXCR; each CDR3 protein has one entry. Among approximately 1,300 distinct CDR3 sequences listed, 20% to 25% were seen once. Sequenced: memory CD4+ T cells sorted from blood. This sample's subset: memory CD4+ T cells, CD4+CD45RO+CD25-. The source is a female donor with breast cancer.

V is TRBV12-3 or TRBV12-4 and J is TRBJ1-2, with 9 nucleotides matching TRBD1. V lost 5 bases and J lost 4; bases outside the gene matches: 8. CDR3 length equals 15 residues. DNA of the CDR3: TGTGCCAGCAGTGAAACCGGGACAGGGACCTATGGCTACACCTTC. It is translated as CASSETGTGTYGYTF.

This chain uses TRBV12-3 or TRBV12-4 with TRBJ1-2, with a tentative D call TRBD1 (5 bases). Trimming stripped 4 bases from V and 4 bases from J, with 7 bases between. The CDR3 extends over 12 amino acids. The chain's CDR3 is CASSSTGYGYTF. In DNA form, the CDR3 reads TGTGCCAGCAGTTCTACAGGCTATGGCTACACCTTC.

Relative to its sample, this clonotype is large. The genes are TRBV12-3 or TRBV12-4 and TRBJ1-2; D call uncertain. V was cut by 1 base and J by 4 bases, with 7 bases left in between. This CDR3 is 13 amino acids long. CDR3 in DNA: TGTGCCAGCAGTTTAGGCAGCTCCTATGGCTACACCTTC. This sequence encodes CASSLGSSYGYTF.

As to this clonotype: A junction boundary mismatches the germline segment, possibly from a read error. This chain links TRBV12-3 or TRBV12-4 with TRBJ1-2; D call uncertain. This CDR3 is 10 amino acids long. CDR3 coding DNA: TGTGCCAGCAGTCTAAAGACGGGCGCCTTC. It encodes CASSLKTGAF.

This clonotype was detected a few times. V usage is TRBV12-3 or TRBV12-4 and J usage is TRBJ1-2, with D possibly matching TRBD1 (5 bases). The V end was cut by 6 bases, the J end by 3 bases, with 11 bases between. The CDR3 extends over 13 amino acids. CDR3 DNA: TGTGCCAGCAGAAAGGACATCGACTATGGCTACACCTTC. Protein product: CASRKDIDYGYTF.

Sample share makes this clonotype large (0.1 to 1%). For the CDR3, the DNA is TGTGCCAGCAGTTTACGGCGGACCTATGGCTACACCTTC. It encodes CASSLRRTYGYTF. This chain uses TRBV12-3 or TRBV12-4 with TRBJ1-2, with D uncertain. V was pared by 2 bases and J by 4 bases, with 8 bases between. CDR3 size: 13 residues.

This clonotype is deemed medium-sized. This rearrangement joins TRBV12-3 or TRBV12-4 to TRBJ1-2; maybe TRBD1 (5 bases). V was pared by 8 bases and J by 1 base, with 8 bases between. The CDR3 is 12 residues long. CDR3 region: CASRQNNYGYTF. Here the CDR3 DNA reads TGTGCCAGCCGACAGAATAACTATGGCTACACCTTC.

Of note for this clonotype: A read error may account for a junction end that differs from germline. The CDR3 DNA follows: TGTGCCAGCAGCATCAGGGACAGGGGAGCCTCCTTC. Protein sequence: CASSIRDRGASF. The chain combines TRBV12-3 or TRBV12-4 with TRBJ1-2; TRBD1 matches 10 bases. The CDR3 is 12 amino acids.

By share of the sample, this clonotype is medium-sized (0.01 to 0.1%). The CDR3 loop is CASSSAGHNYGYTF. As DNA, the CDR3 is TGTGCCAGCAGTTCCGCCGGTCATAACTATGGCTACACCTTC. The V and J genes are TRBV12-3 or TRBV12-4 and TRBJ1-2; D gene uncertain. Trimming took 4 bases from V and 1 from J, leaving 10 bases between them. The CDR3 runs to 14 residues.

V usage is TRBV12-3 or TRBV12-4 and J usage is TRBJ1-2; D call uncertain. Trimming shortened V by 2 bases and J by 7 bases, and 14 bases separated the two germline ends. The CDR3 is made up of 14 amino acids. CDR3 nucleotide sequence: TGTGCCAGCAGTTTATCGGGGTCCTTAACTGGCTACACCTTC. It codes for CASSLSGSLTGYTF.

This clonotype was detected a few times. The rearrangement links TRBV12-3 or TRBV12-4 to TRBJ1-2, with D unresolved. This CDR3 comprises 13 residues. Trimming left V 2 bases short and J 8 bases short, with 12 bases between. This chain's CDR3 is CASSLFEQRGYTF. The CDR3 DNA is TGTGCCAGCAGTTTATTCGAACAGAGGGGCTACACCTTC.

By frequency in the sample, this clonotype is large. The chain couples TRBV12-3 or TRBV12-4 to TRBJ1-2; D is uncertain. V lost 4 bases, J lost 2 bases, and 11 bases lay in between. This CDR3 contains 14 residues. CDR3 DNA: TGTGCCAGCAGTTCGGGAGACCTGAACTATGGCTACACCTTC. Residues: CASSSGDLNYGYTF.

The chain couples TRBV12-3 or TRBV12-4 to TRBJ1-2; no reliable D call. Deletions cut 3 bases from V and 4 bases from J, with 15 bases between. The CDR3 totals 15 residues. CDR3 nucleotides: TGTGCCAGCAGTTTGGCTACAGAGGGTGGCTATGGCTACACCTTC. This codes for CASSLATEGGYGYTF.

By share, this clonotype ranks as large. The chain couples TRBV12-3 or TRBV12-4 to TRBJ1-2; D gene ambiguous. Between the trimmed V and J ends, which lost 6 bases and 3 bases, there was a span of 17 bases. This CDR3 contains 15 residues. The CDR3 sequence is CASSRVAARDYGYTF. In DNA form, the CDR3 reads TGTGCCAGCAGCCGAGTGGCAGCAAGAGACTATGGCTACACCTTC.

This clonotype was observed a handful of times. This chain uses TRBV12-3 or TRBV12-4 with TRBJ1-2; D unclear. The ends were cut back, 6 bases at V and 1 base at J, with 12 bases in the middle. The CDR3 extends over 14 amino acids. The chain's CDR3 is CASRPAARNYGYTF. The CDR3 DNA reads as TGTGCCAGCAGACCCGCGGCACGTAACTATGGCTACACCTTC.

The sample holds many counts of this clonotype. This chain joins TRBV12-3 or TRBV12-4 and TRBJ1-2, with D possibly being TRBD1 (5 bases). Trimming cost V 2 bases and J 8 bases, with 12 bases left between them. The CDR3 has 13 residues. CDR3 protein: CASSLPQGSGYTF. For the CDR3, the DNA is TGTGCCAGCAGTTTACCTCAGGGTAGCGGCTACACCTTC.

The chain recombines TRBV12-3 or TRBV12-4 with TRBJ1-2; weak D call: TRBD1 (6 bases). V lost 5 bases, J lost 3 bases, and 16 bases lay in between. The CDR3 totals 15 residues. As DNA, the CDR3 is TGTGCCAGCAGTCCGAGGACAGCGGGAGACTATGGCTACACCTTC. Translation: CASSPRTAGDYGYTF.

The DNA for the CDR3 is TGTGCCAGCAGTTTAAAGGTTTGGGGCTACACCTTC. The encoded protein is CASSLKVWGYTF. The gene calls are TRBV12-3 or TRBV12-4 and TRBJ1-2, with D unclear. The CDR3 runs to 12 residues. Trimming left V 2 bases short and J 8 bases short, with 9 bases between.

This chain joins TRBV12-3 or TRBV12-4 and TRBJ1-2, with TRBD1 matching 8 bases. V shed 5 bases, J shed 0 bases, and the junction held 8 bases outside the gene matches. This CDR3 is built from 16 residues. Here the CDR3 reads CASSPDRAQPNYGYTF. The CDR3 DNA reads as TGTGCCAGCAGTCCGGACAGGGCACAGCCTAACTATGGCTACACCTTC.

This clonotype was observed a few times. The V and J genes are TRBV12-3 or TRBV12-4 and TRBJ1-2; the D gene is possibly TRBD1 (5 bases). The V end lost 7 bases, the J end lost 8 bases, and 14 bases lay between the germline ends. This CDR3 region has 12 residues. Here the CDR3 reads CASTREARGYTF. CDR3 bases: TGTGCCAGCACCAGGGAGGCTCGAGGCTACACCTTC.

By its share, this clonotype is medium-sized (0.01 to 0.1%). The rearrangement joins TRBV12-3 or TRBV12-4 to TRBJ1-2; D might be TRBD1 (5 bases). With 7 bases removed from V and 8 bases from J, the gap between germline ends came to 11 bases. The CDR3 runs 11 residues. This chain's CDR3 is CASTSGRGYTF. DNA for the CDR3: TGTGCCAGCACCTCGGGGCGAGGCTACACCTTC.

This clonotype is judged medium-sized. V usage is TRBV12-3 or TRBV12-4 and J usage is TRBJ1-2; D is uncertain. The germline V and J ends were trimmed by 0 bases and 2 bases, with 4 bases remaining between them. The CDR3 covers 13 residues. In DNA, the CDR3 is TGTGCCAGCAGTTTAGCCGGAAACTATGGCTACACCTTC. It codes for CASSLAGNYGYTF.

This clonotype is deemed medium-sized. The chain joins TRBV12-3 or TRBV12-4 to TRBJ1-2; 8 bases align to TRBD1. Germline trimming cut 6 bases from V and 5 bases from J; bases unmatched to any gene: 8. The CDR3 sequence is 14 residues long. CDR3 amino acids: CASRQTGEGYGYTF. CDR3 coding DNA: TGTGCCAGCAGACAGACAGGGGAGGGGTATGGCTACACCTTC.

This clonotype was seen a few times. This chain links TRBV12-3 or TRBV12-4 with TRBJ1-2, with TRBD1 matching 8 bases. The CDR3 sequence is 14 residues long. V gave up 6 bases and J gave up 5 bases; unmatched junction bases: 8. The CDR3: CASRQTGESYGYTF. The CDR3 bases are TGTGCCAGCAGACAGACAGGGGAGAGTTATGGCTACACCTTC.

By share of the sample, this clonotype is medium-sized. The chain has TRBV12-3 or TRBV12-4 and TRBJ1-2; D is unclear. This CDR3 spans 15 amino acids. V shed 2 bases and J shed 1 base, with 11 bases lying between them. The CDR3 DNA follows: TGTGCCAGCAGTTTATCCCACTTCGGTAACTATGGCTACACCTTC. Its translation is CASSLSHFGNYGYTF.

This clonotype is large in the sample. The CDR3 is CASSLADRNYGYTF. CDR3 nucleotides: TGTGCCAGCAGTTTAGCGGACCGAAACTATGGCTACACCTTC. The V gene is TRBV12-3 or TRBV12-4, the J gene TRBJ1-2; D is uncertain. The CDR3 is made up of 14 amino acids. Between the trimmed V and J ends, which lost 0 bases and 2 bases, there was a span of 7 bases.

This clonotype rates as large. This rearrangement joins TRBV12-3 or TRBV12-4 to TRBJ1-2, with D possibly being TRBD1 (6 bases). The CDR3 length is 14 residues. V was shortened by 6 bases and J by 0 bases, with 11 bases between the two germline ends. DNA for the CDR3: TGTGCCAGCAGCCGGGACACCGCTAACTATGGCTACACCTTC. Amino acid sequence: CASSRDTANYGYTF.